The 3 T cell receptor beta chains reported below all come from one sample, sequenced in a study of T cell repertoires in cytomegalovirus infection. TCRdb passed the reads through MiXCR, listing each CDR3 protein once. The table has about 490,000 distinct CDR3 sequences, about 30% seen once. The sequenced sample consisted of PBMCs. These receptors originate from a human donor in good health (CMV status not recorded). Some clones in this sample may be carry-over from other donors' samples.

This clonotype was recorded many times. CDR3 sequence reads: CASSARDSPYNEQFF. As DNA, the CDR3 is TGTGCCAGCAGCGCCCGGGACTCTCCCTACAATGAGCAGTTCTTC. The chain uses TRBV7-2 and TRBJ2-1; possible D gene TRBD2, 6 bases. V shed 5 bases and J shed 2 bases, with 13 bases lying between them. The CDR3 totals 15 residues. CDR1 SGHTA and CDR2 FQGNSA come from the germline V gene. Variable domain in full (rest from reference TRBV7-2 and TRBJ2-1): GAGVSQSPSNKVTEKGKDVELRCDPISGHTALYWYRQSLGQGLEFLIYFQGNSAPDKSGLPSDRFSAERTGGSVSTLTIQRTQQEDSAVYLCASSARDSPYNEQFFGPGTRLTVL.

This clonotype came up a few times. The V call is TRBV5-4, the J call TRBJ2-7, with TRBD2 identical over 11 bases. Per the germline V gene, CDR1 is SGHNT and CDR2 is YYREEE (reference sequence). The J segment lost 3 bases and the V segment lost 3 bases, leaving 5 bases of the junction unmatched. The CDR3 extends over 15 amino acids. The CDR3 loop reads CASSSLAGGVYEQYF. CDR3 bases: TGTGCCAGCAGCTCTCTAGCGGGAGGTGTCTACGAGCAGTACTTC.

This chain connects TRBV20-1 to TRBJ2-7; D is undetermined. Germline values: CDR1 DFQATT, CDR2 SNEGSKA (reference sequence). V was trimmed by 0 bases and J by 6 bases, leaving 12 bases between them. The CDR3 has 13 amino acids. DNA for the CDR3: TGCAGTGCTAGAGATCTAACGGTGTTCGAGCAGTACTTC. Its translation: CSARDLTVFEQYF.